This paragraph covers one T cell receptor beta chain sequence. Its antigen is currently unknown. This CDR3 comprises 16 residues. Looked up from germline, CDR1 is SGDLS and CDR2 is YYNGEE. J was trimmed by 4 bases and V by 4 bases; bases with no gene match: 8. The data derive from a study of response to subunit inactivated influenza vaccine. One entry per CDR3 protein, called by TCRdb with MiXCR from the RT-PCR reads. This table has 530,000 or so distinct CDR3 sequences, approximately 12% appearing once. Regarding the study as a whole: Authors suggested few new T cells are recruited by each seasonal influenza vaccination.

This specimen was PBMCs from blood, taken on the day of vaccination. This rearrangement joins TRBV9 to TRBJ2-2, with 9 bases aligning to TRBD2. The sequence was obtained from a man in his fifties or sixties who received an inactivated influenza vaccine. CDR3 sequence (DNA): TGTGCCAGCAGCCCCCCCGCTAGCGGGATCACCGGGGAGCTGTTTTTT. Translation gives CASSPPASGITGELFF.